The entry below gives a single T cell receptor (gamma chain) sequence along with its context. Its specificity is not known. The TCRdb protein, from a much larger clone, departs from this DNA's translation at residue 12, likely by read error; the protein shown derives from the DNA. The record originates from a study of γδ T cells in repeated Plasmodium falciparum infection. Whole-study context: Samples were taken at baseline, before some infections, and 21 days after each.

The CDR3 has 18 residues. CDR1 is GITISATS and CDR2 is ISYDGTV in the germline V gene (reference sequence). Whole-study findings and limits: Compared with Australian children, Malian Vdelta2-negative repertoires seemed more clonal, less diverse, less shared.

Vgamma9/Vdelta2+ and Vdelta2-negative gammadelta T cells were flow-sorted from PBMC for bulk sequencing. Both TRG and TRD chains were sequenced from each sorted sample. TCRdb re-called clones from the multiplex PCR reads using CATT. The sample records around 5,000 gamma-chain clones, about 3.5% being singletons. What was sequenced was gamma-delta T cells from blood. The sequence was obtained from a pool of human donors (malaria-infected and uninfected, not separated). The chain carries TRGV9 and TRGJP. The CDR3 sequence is CALWEDMMQELDKKIKVF. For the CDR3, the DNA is TGTGCCTTGTGGGAGGATATGATGCAAGAGTTGGACAAAAAAATCAAGGTATTT.